This entry lists 2 T cell receptor beta chains sequenced from one sample in a study of CD8 T cells in Susac syndrome. RNA was extracted with the RNeasy kit, and a quantity of 0.5 to 1 ug was reverse transcribed using random hexamers. A single record per CDR3 protein comes from TCRdb applying MiXCR to the immunoSEQ multiplex PCR reads. Of 200,000 to 250,000 distinct CDR3 sequences in the sample, just over 90% were seen once. Sequences were obtained from CD4+ T cells from PBMCs. Receptors were obtained from a human donor with multiple sclerosis.

The rearrangement uses TRBV10-3 and TRBJ2-7; 13 nucleotides align to TRBD2. This CDR3 spans 14 amino acids. CDR1 and CDR2 (germline): ENHRY, SYGVKD. Unmatched junction bases numbered 2, after V lost 5 bases and J lost 4 bases. As DNA, the CDR3 is TGTGCCATCAGTCCGGGACTAGCGGGATACGAGCAGTACGTC. It yields the protein CAISPGLAGYEQYV.

The chain recombines TRBV5-1 with TRBJ1-3; TRBD1 might be the D (5 bases). This CDR3 has 15 amino acids. Germline V gene sequence: CDR1 SGHRS, CDR2 YFSETQ. The V gene lost 4 bases and the J gene lost 0 bases, with 11 bases spanning the gap. CDR3 in amino acids: CASSPSGHSGNTIYF. CDR3 sequence (DNA): TGCGCCAGCAGCCCTTCCGGACACTCTGGAAACACCATATATTTT.